The 30 T cell receptor beta chains in this list originate from one sample, sequenced in a study of siplizumab effects on memory and regulatory T cells. Measured with immunoSEQ multiplex PCR; TCRdb has only the in-frame clones, and not every one. Of 90,000 to 110,000 clones listed, 90% to 95% are singletons. The sample was CD4+ T cells sorted from blood. All receptors derive from a human donor in good health.

The rearrangement links TRBV7-2 to TRBJ1-2; D unresolved. The CDR3 extends over 15 amino acids. With 3 bases removed from V and 0 bases from J, the gap between germline ends came to 11 bases. Germline loops: CDR1 SGHTA, CDR2 FQGNSA. CDR3 sequence (DNA): TGTGCCAGCAGCTTGGGAATTACCCCTAACTATGGCTACACCTTC. As protein: CASSLGITPNYGYTF. Full variable domain (rest looked up from reference TRBV7-2 and TRBJ1-2): GAGVSQSPSNKVTEKGKDVELRCDPISGHTALYWYRQSLGQGLEFLIYFQGNSAPDKSGLPSDRFSAERTGGSVSTLTIQRTQQEDSAVYLCASSLGITPNYGYTFGSGTRLTVV.

The V call is TRBV25-1, the J call TRBJ2-7; 11 nucleotides line up with TRBD2. CDR3 length: 16 amino acids. Germline V gene sequence: CDR1 MGHDK, CDR2 SYGVNS. V was pared by 5 bases and J by 7 bases, with 13 bases of the junction left unmatched. CDR3: CASSPSFLAGGGEQYF. The CDR3 region has the DNA TGTGCCAGCAGTCCTTCATTTCTAGCGGGAGGTGGGGAGCAGTACTTC.

The chain employs TRBV19 and TRBJ2-4, with 10 bases that match TRBD1. Germline loops: CDR1 LNHDA, CDR2 SQIVND (reference sequence). CDR3 length: 16 amino acids. Trimming at V came to 4 bases and at J to 3 bases, leaving 6 bases not matched to a gene. The CDR3 sequence is CASSRDRGPGKNIQYF. CDR3 DNA sequence: TGTGCCAGTAGTAGAGACAGGGGGCCGGGCAAAAACATTCAGTACTTC.

The rearrangement joins TRBV18 to TRBJ2-5, with D perhaps matching TRBD1 (6 bases). With 6 bases removed from V and 1 base from J, the gap between germline ends came to 21 bases. CDR3 length: 17 residues. Germline V gene sequence: CDR1 KGHSH, CDR2 LQKENI. CDR3 coding DNA: TGTGCCAGCTCCTTAAGCCAGGGGCCTCTAAGCCAAGAGACCCAGTACTTC. Translating it yields CASSLSQGPLSQETQYF. Based on the CDR3 plus reference TRBV18 and TRBJ2-5, the full variable domain is NAGVMQNPRHLVRRRGQEARLRCSPMKGHSHVYWYRQLPEEGLKFMVYLQKENIIDESGMPKERFSAEFPKEGPSILRIQQVVRGDSAAYFCASSLSQGPLSQETQYFGPGTRLLVL.

The chain is built from TRBV4-2 and TRBJ2-7; D is unresolved. Germline V CDR1 and CDR2: LGHNA, YNFKEQ. This CDR3 has 14 amino acids. V lost 4 bases to trimming and J lost 2 bases, with 12 bases between them. DNA for the CDR3: TGTGCCAGCAGCCCTCGGAGTGATCCCTACGAGCAGTACTTC. It codes for CASSPRSDPYEQYF.

The V gene is TRBV6-5, the J gene TRBJ2-7, with 7 bases matching TRBD1. The germline V gene has CDR1 MNHEY and CDR2 SVGAGI. The CDR3 consists of 14 residues. V was pared by 5 bases and J by 0 bases, with 4 bases of the junction left unmatched. Here the CDR3 reads CASSPGQTSYEQYF. Here the CDR3 DNA reads TGTGCCAGCAGTCCGGGACAGACCTCCTACGAGCAGTACTTC.

This chain joins TRBV4-2 and TRBJ2-5; D call uncertain. The J call may be in error: the DNA end matches TRBJ2-7 better. The germline V gene encodes CDR1 LGHNA and CDR2 YNFKEQ. This CDR3 spans 14 amino acids. The CDR3 sequence: CASSQEADSYEQYF. CDR3 bases: TGTGCCAGCAGCCAAGAGGCAGATTCCTACGAGCAGTACTTC.

CDR3 nucleotides: TGTGCCACCCTCTCCTACAATGAGCAGTTCTTC. Translation: CATLSYNEQFF. The rearrangement links TRBV7-9 to TRBJ2-1; D unclear. Germline V gene lookup returns CDR1 SEHNR and CDR2 FQNEAQ (reference sequence). The germline V and J ends were trimmed by 10 bases and 0 bases, with 4 bases remaining between them. CDR3 length: 11 amino acids.

This chain joins TRBV18 and TRBJ2-5; no reliable D call. The CDR3 is 15 amino acids. Trimming removed 6 bases at V and 5 bases at J, with 19 bases between. Germline values: CDR1 KGHSH, CDR2 LQKENI. The CDR3: CASSSTLLEQETQYF. For the CDR3, the DNA is TGTGCCAGCTCGTCGACCCTCCTCGAACAGGAGACCCAGTACTTC. The entire variable domain, with the rest obtained from reference TRBV18 and TRBJ2-5, is as follows: NAGVMQNPRHLVRRRGQEARLRCSPMKGHSHVYWYRQLPEEGLKFMVYLQKENIIDESGMPKERFSAEFPKEGPSILRIQQVVRGDSAAYFCASSSTLLEQETQYFGPGTRLLVL.

The V gene is TRBV11-3, the J gene TRBJ2-7; maybe TRBD1 (5 bases). V lost 0 bases to trimming and J lost 0 bases, with 12 bases between them. CDR1 is SGHNT and CDR2 is YENEEA in the germline V gene. The CDR3 runs 16 residues. The CDR3 loop reads CASSLETSQGSYEQYF. In nucleotides, the CDR3 is TGTGCCAGCAGCTTAGAAACCTCCCAGGGCTCCTACGAGCAGTACTTC.

The V call is TRBV30, the J call TRBJ1-1; tentative D call: TRBD1 (5 bases). Trimming removed 5 bases from V and 0 bases from J, with 16 bases in between. Germline V gene sequence: CDR1 GTSNPN, CDR2 SVGIG (reference sequence). CDR3 size: 15 residues. The CDR3 reads CAWVPDSLLNTEAFF. The CDR3 DNA is TGTGCCTGGGTCCCCGACAGTCTTTTGAACACTGAAGCTTTCTTT.

The genes are TRBV6-1 and TRBJ2-2; no definite D call. This CDR3 contains 12 residues. Trimming removed 7 bases at V and 4 bases at J, with 7 bases between. CDR1 is MNHNS and CDR2 is SASEGT in the germline V gene. The DNA for the CDR3 is TGTGCCAGCACAATCGGCACCGGGGAGCTGTTTTTT. It encodes CASTIGTGELFF.

On this clone: The sample carries other DNA sequences with the same CDR3. CDR3 amino acids: CASSLTGTYEQYF. The DNA of the CDR3 is TGCGCCAGCAGTCTGACGGGAACCTACGAGCAGTACTTC. This rearrangement joins TRBV5-1 to TRBJ2-7; the D gene is possibly TRBD2 (5 bases). CDR1 SGHRS and CDR2 YFSETQ come from the germline V gene. The CDR3 runs 13 residues. V lost 5 bases and J lost 2, with 11 bases in between.

The genes are TRBV7-9 and TRBJ2-1, with D possibly called TRBD1 or TRBD2 (6 bases each). The length of the CDR3 is 16 residues. Trimming left V 3 bases short and J 1 base short, with 13 bases between. Looked up from germline, CDR1 is SEHNR and CDR2 is FQNEAQ (reference sequence). CDR3 DNA: TGTGCCAGCAGCTTCTGGGGGGCTATGTCCTACAATGAGCAGTTCTTC. It encodes CASSFWGAMSYNEQFF.

The CDR3 region has the DNA TGTGCCAGCAGCCAAGGAGATATTGAAGCTTTCTTT. This gives the protein CASSQGDIEAFF. The V call is TRBV4-2, the J call TRBJ1-1; no reliable D call. CDR1 is LGHNA and CDR2 is YNFKEQ in the germline V gene. The CDR3 length is 12 residues. V shed 1 base and J shed 7 bases, with 7 bases lying between them.

This chain connects TRBV6-5 to TRBJ2-7, with D uncertain. The germline V gene encodes CDR1 MNHEY and CDR2 SVGAGI. Trimming shortened V by 4 bases and J by 0 bases, and 16 bases separated the two germline ends. CDR3 size: 16 residues. The CDR3 DNA follows: TGTGCCAGCAGTTCACCCCGGACGGTGAGCTCCTACGAGCAGTACTTC. Translated, it gives CASSSPRTVSSYEQYF.

CDR3 in amino acids: CASSSSGISTDTQYF. The CDR3 coding sequence is TGTGCCAGCAGCTCTAGCGGGATAAGCACAGATACGCAGTATTTT. The rearrangement links TRBV7-6 to TRBJ2-3, with 9 positions matching TRBD2. V gave up 4 bases and J gave up 0 bases; unmatched junction bases: 2. Germline lookup yields CDR1 SGHVS and CDR2 FNYEAQ. The CDR3 runs 15 residues.

V gene TRBV10-3 combines with J gene TRBJ2-6; D not resolved. Germline V CDR1 and CDR2: ENHRY, SYGVKD. Between the trimmed V and J ends, which lost 6 bases and 0 bases, there was a span of 6 bases. There are 14 residues in the CDR3. CDR3 residues: CAISANSGANVLTF. DNA of the CDR3: TGTGCCATCAGCGCGAACTCTGGGGCCAACGTCCTGACTTTC.

The genes are TRBV6-1 and TRBJ2-7; TRBD1 matches at 7 bases. The germline V gene encodes CDR1 MNHNS and CDR2 SASEGT. The CDR3 has 15 amino acids. The V and J ends lost 5 bases and 3 bases, in that order; junction bases with no gene match: 10. This CDR3 reads CASSTAQGFSYEQYF. CDR3 DNA sequence: TGTGCCAGCAGTACCGCACAGGGGTTCAGCTACGAGCAGTACTTC.

The chain combines TRBV4-1 with TRBJ1-5, with TRBD1 identical over 12 bases. Germline CDR1 reads MGHRA; CDR2 reads YSYEKL. V was pared by 2 bases and J by 7 bases, with 6 bases of the junction left unmatched. CDR3 length: 16 amino acids. Here the CDR3 reads CASSQLGQGALQPQHF. CDR3 DNA sequence: TGCGCCAGCAGCCAACTGGGACAGGGGGCTTTGCAGCCCCAGCATTTT.

This clone has only one observation. The rearrangement joins TRBV18 to TRBJ1-1; 11 bases fit TRBD1. The CDR3 loop spans 13 amino acids. V lost 3 bases and J lost 10; bases outside the gene matches: 4. Germline V CDR1 and CDR2: KGHSH, LQKENI. This chain's CDR3 is CASSPDRGQRAFF. CDR3 bases: TGTGCCAGCTCACCGGACAGGGGGCAAAGAGCTTTCTTT.

The chain couples TRBV4-1 to TRBJ2-5, with TRBD2 matching over 11 bases. V lost 4 bases and J lost 1; bases outside the gene matches: 14. CDR1 is MGHRA and CDR2 is YSYEKL in the germline V gene. The CDR3 is made up of 19 amino acids. CDR3 region: CASSPWTLAGGTPQETQYF. The CDR3 DNA reads as TGCGCCAGCAGCCCATGGACCTTAGCGGGGGGGACTCCCCAAGAGACCCAGTACTTC.

This clone has just one count. The chain couples TRBV5-1 to TRBJ2-1; TRBD2 might be the D (6 bases). V was shortened by 4 bases and J by 0 bases, with 14 bases between the two germline ends. CDR1 SGHRS and CDR2 YFSETQ come from the germline V gene. The length of the CDR3 is 16 residues. The CDR3 sequence is CASSGGTLSSYNEQFF. Written as DNA, the CDR3 is TGCGCCAGCAGCGGCGGGACCCTAAGCTCCTACAATGAGCAGTTCTTC.

The rearrangement uses TRBV6-1 and TRBJ1-1; no clear D. This CDR3 has 13 amino acids. Trimming shortened V by 4 bases and J by 1 base, and 7 bases separated the two germline ends. The germline V gene encodes CDR1 MNHNS and CDR2 SASEGT. This CDR3 reads CASSVIGNTEAFF. Written as DNA, the CDR3 is TGTGCCAGCAGTGTCATCGGGAACACTGAAGCTTTCTTT.

CDR3 amino acids: CASSSRKTGASYEQYF. The CDR3 DNA reads TGTGCCAGCAGTTCGAGGAAGACAGGGGCCTCCTACGAGCAGTACTTC. This chain connects TRBV27 to TRBJ2-7; 8 bases agree with TRBD1. Germline trimming cut 4 bases from V and 0 bases from J; bases unmatched to any gene: 8. This CDR3 comprises 16 residues. Germline assignment: CDR1 MNHEY and CDR2 SMNVEV (reference sequence).

The rearrangement uses TRBV9 and TRBJ1-1; D not certain. V lost 2 bases and J lost 4, with 9 bases in between. Germline-derived CDR1 and CDR2 are SGDLS and YYNGEE. CDR3 size: 13 residues. DNA of the CDR3: TGTGCCAGCAGCGTGATTTTGGGCACTGAAGCTTTCTTT. It is translated as CASSVILGTEAFF. The whole variable domain, remainder taken from reference TRBV9 and TRBJ1-1, is DSGVTQTPKHLITATGQRVTLRCSPRSGDLSVYWYQQSLDQGLQFLIQYYNGEERAKGNILERFSAQQFPDLHSELNLSSLELGDSALYFCASSVILGTEAFFGQGTRLTVV.

This clone was seen only once. The rearrangement uses TRBV29-1 and TRBJ1-3; possibly TRBD1 for D (6 bases). V was cut by 4 bases and J by 2 bases, with 12 bases left in between. The V gene's germline CDR1 is SQVTM and CDR2 ANQGSEA. The CDR3 covers 14 residues. CDR3 coding DNA: TGCAGCGTTGCGGGGGCAGACACTGGAAACACCATATATTTT. Translated, it gives CSVAGADTGNTIYF.

CDR3 residues: CASSIRGEQYF. CDR3 nucleotide sequence: TGTGCCAGTAGTATAAGGGGCGAGCAGTACTTC. The genes are TRBV19 and TRBJ2-7; possibly TRBD1 for D (5 bases). This CDR3 has 11 amino acids. V lost 2 bases, J lost 6 bases, and 5 bases lay in between. In germline, CDR1 is LNHDA, CDR2 SQIVND (reference sequence).

The V call is TRBV7-2, the J call TRBJ1-1; D gene uncertain. The V gene's germline CDR1 is SGHTA and CDR2 FQGNSA. The CDR3 contains 14 residues. With 3 bases removed from V and 0 bases from J, the gap between germline ends came to 8 bases. The CDR3 reads CASSLVTLNTEAFF. CDR3 nucleotide sequence: TGTGCCAGCAGCTTGGTCACTTTGAACACTGAAGCTTTCTTT.

This chain joins TRBV30 and TRBJ2-3; possible D gene TRBD2, 5 bases. V was cut by 6 bases and J by 6 bases, with 13 bases left in between. The CDR3 is made up of 12 amino acids. Germline V gene data show CDR1 as GTSNPN and CDR2 as SVGIG (reference sequence). The CDR3 is CACNRDADTQYF. The CDR3 nucleotides read TGTGCCTGCAACCGGGATGCCGATACGCAGTATTTT.